The source of this TCR beta chain is a study of T-cell reconstitution after alpha-beta-depleted transplantation in children. Broader study findings: It was surviving recipient T cells and thymic progenitors that gave some patients high TCRbeta diversity at day 60. Expanded graft clones numbering several hundred reportedly gave rise to alpha-beta T cells about two months after transplant. At one year after transplant, newly produced T cells mostly accounted for T-cell counts and diversity.

This clonotype has more than one count but fewer than ten. Its antigen is currently unknown. The authors prepared the TCRbeta library with unique molecular identifiers. TCRdb passed the PCR reads through MiXCR, listing each CDR3 protein once. The repertoire includes about 600,000 distinct CDR3 sequences, roughly 23% of them detected once, and less than 15% sits in the top ten. In germline, CDR1 is DFQATT, CDR2 SNEGSKA (reference sequence). The germline V and J ends were trimmed by 2 bases and 1 base, with 9 bases remaining between them. The CDR3 sequence is 14 residues long. The source of this sequence is a boy in the first two years of life who had a stem cell transplant for acute myeloid leukemia, so the T cells may come from the graft donor. The starting material was PBMCs, mostly from graft donor cells, obtained 360 days after TCRalphabeta/CD19-depleted stem cell transplant. This chain links TRBV20-1 with TRBJ2-1; TRBD2 is a possible D gene (6 bases). CDR3 sequence (DNA): TGCAGTGCTAGATTCGGGAGTTCCTACAATGAGCAGTTCTTC. Residues: CSARFGSSYNEQFF.